The 24 T cell receptor beta chains given below trace back to one sample, sequenced in a study of blood T cells in healthy people across ages. Using a J-beta primer mix together with a sample-barcoded 5' primer, a second PCR was run for about 6 to 12 cycles. TCRdb recomputed calls from the 5' RACE reads with MiXCR, one row per CDR3 protein. The data show about 940,000 distinct CDR3 sequences, around 46% seen once. The sequenced material came from blood. The receptors derive from a man aged 25-45 years in good health.

The V and J genes are TRBV4-2 and TRBJ1-6; possible D gene TRBD1, 6 bases. The germline V and J ends were trimmed by 0 bases and 0 bases, with 12 bases remaining between them. The CDR3 loop spans 18 amino acids. Germline CDR1 LGHNA, CDR2 YNFKEQ. The CDR3 DNA reads TGTGCCAGCAGCCAAGATCTTACAGGGCGCTCCTATAATTCACCCCTCCACTTT. It translates to CASSQDLTGRSYNSPLHF.

Only a few counts were recorded for this clonotype. CDR3 DNA: TGTGCCAGCAGCCCAGTCCCCGGGGCCTCCTATAATTCACCCCTCCACTTT. Its translation is CASSPVPGASYNSPLHF. The genes are TRBV7-2 and TRBJ1-6; TRBD1 might be the D (5 bases). This CDR3 spans 17 amino acids. V was pared by 5 bases and J by 0 bases, with 14 bases between. Germline lookup yields CDR1 SGHTA and CDR2 FQGNSA.

V usage is TRBV2 and J usage is TRBJ2-7; D may be TRBD2 (7 bases). Per germline, CDR1 SNHLY and CDR2 FYNNEI. This CDR3 has 14 amino acids. V shed 2 bases and J shed 6 bases, with 14 bases lying between them. The CDR3: CASSEQGGGGEQYF. DNA for the CDR3: TGTGCCAGCAGTGAACAGGGAGGGGGTGGCGAGCAGTACTTC.

In DNA form, the CDR3 reads TGTGCCAGCAGACCCCGGCGGGCAGGCCTGAATGAAGCTTTCTTT. Translation: CASRPRRAGLNEAFF. This rearrangement joins TRBV6-5 to TRBJ1-1; no firm D call. This CDR3 region has 15 residues. V was shortened by 6 bases and J by 7 bases, with 21 bases between the two germline ends. Germline V gene sequence: CDR1 MNHEY, CDR2 SVGAGI.

This clonotype occurred a few times. This sequence joins TRBV20-1 and TRBJ1-2, with D perhaps matching TRBD1 (6 bases). Trimming took off 6 bases at V and 2 bases at J, with 19 bases between the two ends. Germline V gene data show CDR1 as DFQATT and CDR2 as SNEGSKA (reference sequence). The length of the CDR3 is 15 residues. CDR3 residues: CSASDRRSLNYGYTF. The CDR3 DNA is TGCAGTGCATCTGACAGGAGATCGCTAAACTATGGCTACACCTTC.

This clonotype showed up just a few times. This chain links TRBV27 with TRBJ1-6, with D perhaps matching TRBD1 (5 bases). Trimming removed 4 bases from V and 9 bases from J, with 19 bases in between. Per germline, CDR1 MNHEY and CDR2 SMNVEV (reference sequence). There are 16 residues in the CDR3. In DNA, the CDR3 is TGTGCCAGCAGTTCCATCACCGGGACCAGAGGTTCACCCCTCCACTTT. Encoded protein: CASSSITGTRGSPLHF.

This clonotype came up a few times. The V call is TRBV4-2, the J call TRBJ2-3; D is possibly TRBD2 (5 bases). Deletions cut 0 bases from V and 8 bases from J, with 9 bases between. CDR3 length: 13 residues. The germline gives CDR1 LGHNA, CDR2 YNFKEQ. The CDR3 sequence is CASSQDIRGTQYF. The CDR3 DNA reads TGTGCCAGCAGCCAAGATATCCGGGGTACGCAGTATTTT.

V and J are TRBV6-5 and TRBJ1-5; the match to TRBD1 covers 7 bases. The CDR3 contains 20 residues. Germline CDR1 is MNHEY and CDR2 is SVGAGI. The trim removed 0 bases at V and 9 bases at J, leaving 23 bases unmatched. CDR3 region: CASSYSIMERGRVGARPQHF. In DNA form, the CDR3 reads TGTGCCAGCAGTTACTCGATAATGGAGAGGGGGCGCGTTGGGGCTCGGCCCCAGCATTTT.

This chain joins TRBV6-2 or TRBV6-3 and TRBJ1-2; no firm D call. The CDR3 is 13 amino acids. Trimming left V 4 bases short and J 9 bases short, with 15 bases between. Germline CDR1 is MNHEY and CDR2 is SVGEGT. CDR3 amino acids: CASSLDGSFRYTF. DNA of the CDR3: TGTGCCAGCAGTTTGGACGGATCTTTTCGCTACACCTTC.

V gene TRBV12-3 or TRBV12-4 combines with J gene TRBJ2-3, with 10 bases matching TRBD2. The CDR3 consists of 17 residues. The V gene end was trimmed by 4 bases and the J gene end by 4 bases; junction bases not matched to a gene: 11. The CDR3: CASSSRAATSGADTQYF. In DNA, the CDR3 is TGTGCCAGCAGTTCCCGCGCCGCTACTAGCGGGGCAGATACGCAGTATTTT.

This clonotype was detected once. In DNA form, the CDR3 reads TGTGCCAGCAGCTCCGTATCCGGGACGGTCCAGGGCGAGCAGTACTTC. As protein: CASSSVSGTVQGEQYF. The V call is TRBV7-2, the J call TRBJ2-7; D is perhaps TRBD1 or TRBD2 (5 bases each). The CDR3 is 16 residues long. The V and J ends lost 4 bases and 6 bases respectively, with 22 bases between them. Germline V gene data show CDR1 as SGHTA and CDR2 as FQGNSA.

V is TRBV6-8 and J is TRBJ2-1, with D tentatively TRBD2 (5 bases). The CDR3 has 12 residues. Germline V gives CDR1 MNHGY, CDR2 SAAAGT. V gave up 4 bases and J gave up 10 bases, with 11 bases separating them. As DNA, the CDR3 is TGTGCCAGCAGTTCGACTCAGCGGGAGCAGTTCTTC. Translating gives CASSSTQREQFF.

In its sample, this clonotype was seen a few times. The chain is built from TRBV30 and TRBJ1-2, with a tentative D call TRBD1 (6 bases). Germline V gene lookup returns CDR1 GTSNPN and CDR2 SVGIG (reference sequence). The CDR3 length is 12 residues. Trimming took off 3 bases at V and 8 bases at J, with 13 bases between the two ends. The CDR3 is CAWSGTGRGYTF. The CDR3 bases are TGTGCCTGGAGCGGCACAGGGCGAGGCTACACCTTC.

CDR3 protein: CASTNGGAMNEQFF. The CDR3, as DNA: TGTGCCAGCACGAACGGGGGGGCCATGAATGAGCAGTTCTTC. The chain joins TRBV27 to TRBJ2-1; 8 positions agree with TRBD2. V lost 7 bases to trimming and J lost 7 bases; unmatched junction nucleotides: 9. Germline V gene data show CDR1 as MNHEY and CDR2 as SMNVEV (reference sequence). This CDR3 region has 14 residues.

Points on this clonotype: It differs at one base from a far larger clone, so likely a read error. This chain uses TRBV6-5 with TRBJ2-7, with D unresolved. The germline V gene has CDR1 MNHEY and CDR2 SVGAGI. CDR3 length: 11 residues. The V end lost 4 bases, the J end lost 3 bases, and 4 bases lay between the germline ends. This CDR3 is CASSWNYEQYF. The CDR3, as DNA: TGTGCCAGCAGTTGGAACTACGAGCAGTACTTC.

The J gene is TRBJ1-4, the V gene TRBV20-1; D gene ambiguous. Deletions cut 2 bases from V and 3 bases from J, with 10 bases between. The CDR3 loop spans 14 amino acids. Germline V gene lookup returns CDR1 DFQATT and CDR2 SNEGSKA (reference sequence). CDR3 region: CSARFGSPNEKLFF. Here the CDR3 DNA reads TGCAGTGCTAGATTCGGCTCCCCTAATGAAAAACTGTTTTTT.

The J gene is TRBJ2-3, the V gene TRBV27; 8 positions match TRBD2. The CDR3 has 15 residues. Trimming removed 6 bases from V and 1 base from J; junction bases left unmatched: 6. CDR1 and CDR2 (germline): MNHEY, SMNVEV (reference sequence). CDR3 region: CASRIPGLGTDTQYF. The CDR3 region has the DNA TGTGCCAGCAGAATTCCGGGACTAGGCACAGATACGCAGTATTTT.

The chain couples TRBV6-1 to TRBJ2-4; weak D call: TRBD2 (5 bases). The CDR3 runs to 15 residues. V was cut by 7 bases and J by 0 bases, with 13 bases left in between. Germline V gene sequence: CDR1 MNHNS, CDR2 SASEGT. The CDR3 sequence: CASNTYGVAKNIQYF. The CDR3 region has the DNA TGTGCCAGCAATACCTACGGGGTAGCCAAAAACATTCAGTACTTC.

V gene TRBV5-1 combines with J gene TRBJ1-2; D is unresolved. This CDR3 has 15 amino acids. Trimming stripped 6 bases from V and 3 bases from J, with 18 bases between. Germline values: CDR1 SGHRS, CDR2 YFSETQ. The CDR3 DNA sequence: TGCGCCAGCAACTTTAATGCCGACGGATACTATGGCTACACCTTC. This sequence encodes CASNFNADGYYGYTF. The whole variable domain, filled in from reference TRBV5-1 and TRBJ1-2, reads KAGVTQTPRYLIKTRGQQVTLSCSPISGHRSVSWYQQTPGQGLQFLFEYFSETQRNKGNFPGRFSGRQFSNSRSEMNVSTLELGDSALYLCASNFNADGYYGYTFGSGTRLTVV.

The sample holds a few counts of this clonotype. The chain carries TRBV6-2 or TRBV6-3 and TRBJ2-1; D could derive from TRBD1 or TRBD2 (5 bases each). Germline values: CDR1 MNHEY, CDR2 SVGEGT. The CDR3 is 15 amino acids. Trimming stripped 2 bases from V and 0 bases from J, with 8 bases between. Here the CDR3 reads CASSYGDPSYNEQFF. CDR3 nucleotide sequence: TGTGCCAGCAGTTACGGGGACCCCTCCTACAATGAGCAGTTCTTC.

V is TRBV6-1 and J is TRBJ2-5, with TRBD2 matching over 8 bases. The CDR3 is made up of 15 amino acids. From germline, CDR1 is MNHNS and CDR2 SASEGT. The trim removed 4 bases at V and 11 bases at J, leaving 15 bases unmatched. CDR3 residues: CASSGGLDVGNEQYF. DNA for the CDR3: TGTGCCAGCAGTGGGGGACTAGATGTCGGCAATGAGCAGTACTTC.

This clonotype appeared a few times. V is TRBV28 and J is TRBJ2-6; D is perhaps TRBD1 (5 bases). The CDR3 length is 16 residues. V lost 6 bases, J lost 0 bases, and 12 bases lay in between. In germline, CDR1 is MDHEN, CDR2 SYDVKM. The CDR3 sequence: CASRFDRRSGANVLTF. The CDR3 region has the DNA TGTGCCAGCAGATTTGACAGACGCTCTGGGGCCAACGTCCTGACTTTC.

V and J are TRBV5-1 and TRBJ2-1; D possibly matches TRBD1 or TRBD2 (5 bases each). V gave up 4 bases and J gave up 2 bases, with 13 bases separating them. CDR1 is SGHRS, CDR2 YFSETQ, per germline. The CDR3 contains 15 residues. The CDR3 sequence: CASSRDASTYNEQFF. The CDR3 nucleotides are TGCGCCAGCAGCCGGGACGCCAGCACCTACAATGAGCAGTTCTTC.

The V call is TRBV4-1, the J call TRBJ2-4; D is possibly TRBD1 (6 bases). The DNA end is more similar to TRBJ2-7, so the J call may be wrong. The CDR3 is made up of 14 amino acids. The germline CDR1 and CDR2 sequences are MGHRA and YSYEKL. The CDR3 nucleotides are TGCGCCAGCAGCCAAGGACAGGATTACTACGAGCAGTACTTC. Translation gives CASSQGQDYYEQYF.